This is a list of T cell receptor beta chains from one sample in a study of CD8 T cells in Susac syndrome. Using its own MiXCR run on the immunoSEQ multiplex PCR reads, TCRdb lists one record per CDR3 protein. The sample includes some 190,000 distinct CDR3 sequences, about 94% seen only once; the top ten take roughly 0.14%. Specimen: CD4+ T cells from PBMCs. Every receptor here comes from a human donor with Susac syndrome. Both conserved end residues are part of each CDR3. The order of the fields is D gene, V gene, clone size, J gene, CDR3 protein, CDR3 DNA. A D gene is named only where the DNA matches it firmly. Expanded clones are given a class, and other clones once, few, many or no size at all.

-	TRBV7-8	-	TRBJ1-1	CASSPLRRATASNTEAFF	TGTGCCAGCAGCCCCCTCCGCCGGGCGACCGCTTCGAACACTGAAGCTTTCTTT
-	TRBV11-1	-	TRBJ2-1	CASSTSAGFDEQFF	TGTGCCAGCAGTACGTCAGCGGGTTTCGATGAGCAGTTCTTC
-	TRBV5-6	once	TRBJ1-4	CASSLSVPEKLFF	TGTGCCAGCAGCTTGTCGGTACCTGAAAAACTGTTTTTT
TRBD1	TRBV24-1	-	TRBJ2-5	CATSDPGQGKETQYF	TGTGCCACCAGTGATCCGGGACAGGGAAAAGAGACCCAGTACTTC
TRBD1	TRBV18	-	TRBJ1-6	CASSPASGQNSPLHF	TGTGCCAGCTCACCCGCCTCGGGACAGAATTCACCCCTCCACTTT
TRBD1	TRBV19	-	TRBJ1-5	CASNAPRGGWSHQPQHF	TGTGCCAGTAACGCACCCCGAGGGGGCTGGAGCCATCAGCCCCAGCATTTT
TRBD1	TRBV5-1	-	TRBJ1-6	CASSLGQGAGNSPLHF	TGCGCCAGCAGCCTAGGACAGGGGGCTGGAAATTCACCCCTCCACTTT
-	TRBV4-1	-	TRBJ1-5	CASSQSERGNQPQHF	TGCGCCAGCAGCCAAAGCGAGAGGGGCAATCAGCCCCAGCATTTT
-	TRBV20-1	-	TRBJ1-2	CSARWGGYGYTF	TGCAGTGCTAGGTGGGGGGGCTATGGCTACACCTTC
-	TRBV6-1	-	TRBJ1-2	CATLAGGFGYTF	TGTGCCACCCTTGCGGGCGGGTTCGGCTACACCTTC
TRBD1	TRBV24-1	-	TRBJ1-2	CATSDSRQGNYGYTF	TGTGCCACCAGTGATTCCCGACAGGGGAACTATGGCTACACCTTC
-	TRBV20-1	-	TRBJ2-5	CSARQARQETQYF	TGCAGTGCTAGACAGGCCCGTCAGGAGACCCAGTACTTC
-	TRBV5-6	once	TRBJ1-6	CASSRPQGYSPLHF	TGTGCCAGCAGCCGACCTCAGGGGTATTCACCCCTCCACTTT
-	TRBV7-2	-	TRBJ2-3	CASSWRDPDTQYF	TGTGCCAGCAGCTGGAGGGACCCAGATACGCAGTATTTT
TRBD1	TRBV5-1	-	TRBJ1-2	CASSRQGTASYGYTF	TGCGCCAGCAGCAGGCAAGGGACAGCTTCGTATGGCTACACCTTC
TRBD2	TRBV20-1	-	TRBJ2-1	CSASPGTSANEQFF	TGCAGTGCTTCCCCCGGGACTAGTGCCAATGAGCAGTTCTTC
-	TRBV5-1	-	TRBJ2-3	CASSLIQGSTDTQYF	TGCGCCAGCAGCCTCATACAGGGAAGCACAGATACGCAGTATTTT
-	TRBV30	-	TRBJ1-2	CAWSVDSRDGYTF	TGTGCCTGGAGCGTGGACAGCCGCGATGGCTACACCTTC
TRBD1	TRBV20-1	-	TRBJ2-5	CSASYVGTGETQYF	TGCAGTGCTAGTTACGTGGGGACAGGAGAGACCCAGTACTTC
TRBD1	TRBV25-1	-	TRBJ1-2	CASSEPGQGLYGYTF	TGTGCCAGCAGTGAACCGGGACAGGGTCTCTATGGCTACACCTTC
-	TRBV4-3	once	TRBJ1-2	CASSQVLVRGDGYTF	TGCGCCAGCAGCCAAGTTTTAGTACGGGGGGATGGCTACACCTTC
-	TRBV12-3/TRBV12-4	-	TRBJ1-5	CASSLSDGQPQHF	TGTGCCAGCAGTCTGAGTGATGGTCAGCCCCAGCATTTT
-	TRBV6-1	few	TRBJ2-1	CAAGRNEQFF	TGTGCCGCAGGGCGTAATGAGCAGTTCTTC
TRBD1	TRBV19	-	TRBJ2-1	CASSLGQGPTAEQFF	TGTGCCAGTAGTCTTGGACAGGGCCCTACAGCTGAGCAGTTCTTC
-	TRBV29-1	-	TRBJ2-3	CSGRYTDTQYF	TGCAGCGGTAGATACACAGATACGCAGTATTTT
-	TRBV9	-	TRBJ2-3	CASSVDGGDTQYF	TGTGCCAGCAGCGTAGATGGAGGAGATACGCAGTATTTT
-	TRBV4-3	once	TRBJ1-1	CASSQDTQKNTEAFF	TGCGCCAGCAGCCAAGACACACAGAAGAACACTGAAGCTTTCTTT
-	TRBV4-2	-	TRBJ1-1	CASSHTQGEDPTEAFF	TGTGCCAGCAGCCATACCCAGGGAGAGGACCCCACTGAAGCTTTCTTT